The 30 T cell receptor beta chains in this list originate from one sample, sequenced in a study of cytomegalovirus exposure and HLA in healthy donors. The study ran its PCR with 60 Vbeta and 13 Jbeta primers. Here immunoSEQ multiplex PCR was the method, and the copy in TCRdb shows in-frame clones only, minus some. This table holds 190,000 or so clones, around 83% found once. Source material: PBMCs. The origin of the receptors is a man aged 50 or older in good health and CMV-seronegative.

This chain uses TRBV5-1 with TRBJ2-5; 10 nucleotides align to TRBD2. Trimming at V came to 0 bases and at J to 5 bases, leaving 7 bases not matched to a gene. The germline CDR1 and CDR2 sequences are SGHRS and YFSETQ. The CDR3 is made up of 16 amino acids. CDR3: CASSLALAGRKETQYF. The CDR3 nucleotides are TGCGCCAGCAGCTTGGCACTAGCGGGGAGGAAGGAGACCCAGTACTTC.

The chain employs TRBV5-1 and TRBJ2-5; D possibly corresponds to TRBD1 (5 bases). The germline V gene has CDR1 SGHRS and CDR2 YFSETQ. Trimming stripped 7 bases from V and 5 bases from J, with 15 bases between. This CDR3 contains 13 residues. CDR3 residues: CASGSQGLETQYF. The CDR3 bases are TGCGCCAGCGGGTCCCAGGGTCTCGAGACCCAGTACTTC.

This clone was found a few times. CDR3 nucleotides: TGTGCCAGCAGCTCCCCGGGACAGCCTAACGAGCAGTACTTC. This sequence encodes CASSSPGQPNEQYF. The V call is TRBV7-9, the J call TRBJ2-7, with TRBD1 matching over 7 bases. This CDR3 comprises 14 residues. Unmatched junction bases numbered 8, after V lost 4 bases and J lost 5 bases. In germline, CDR1 is SEHNR, CDR2 FQNEAQ (reference sequence).

V and J are TRBV5-8 and TRBJ2-7; 7 bases fit TRBD1. J lost 9 bases, V lost 4 bases, and 13 bases had no gene match. The CDR3 has 14 residues. In germline, CDR1 is SGHTS, CDR2 YDEGEE. The CDR3 loop is CASSPGTVPFGQYF. The CDR3 DNA reads as TGTGCCAGCAGCCCGGGGACAGTTCCCTTCGGGCAGTACTTC.

This clone was counted a few times. The rearrangement joins TRBV18 to TRBJ2-1, with 11 bases that match TRBD1. This CDR3 is 15 amino acids long. Looked up from germline, CDR1 is KGHSH and CDR2 is LQKENI. After removal of 5 bases from V and 4 bases from J, the junction contained 4 bases not matched to a gene. In DNA form, the CDR3 reads TGTGCCAGCTCATCGGGACAGGGGGTTTACAATGAGCAGTTCTTC. Protein product: CASSSGQGVYNEQFF.

The chain couples TRBV30 to TRBJ2-7; 10 positions agree with TRBD1. Germline values: CDR1 GTSNPN, CDR2 SVGIG (reference sequence). J gave up 7 bases and V 5 bases, and 11 bases lay outside the gene matches. The CDR3 loop spans 14 amino acids. The DNA of the CDR3 is TGTGCCTGGGACACCGGGACAGGGGCCCGGGAGCAGTACTTC. Protein product: CAWDTGTGAREQYF.

The gene calls are TRBV19 and TRBJ1-5; 9 bases are shared with TRBD1. Germline V gene lookup returns CDR1 LNHDA and CDR2 SQIVND (reference sequence). J gave up 9 bases and V 3 bases, and 9 bases lay outside the gene matches. CDR3 length: 15 residues. CDR3 in DNA: TGTGCCAGTAGTATTCTGGACAGGGGCCCCGGGCCCCAGCATTTT. Amino acid sequence: CASSILDRGPGPQHF.

V gene TRBV7-9 combines with J gene TRBJ2-1, with a weak D call TRBD1 (6 bases). The germline V gene has CDR1 SEHNR and CDR2 FQNEAQ (reference sequence). This CDR3 is built from 13 residues. Trimming took off 8 bases at V and 4 bases at J, with 12 bases between the two ends. The CDR3, as DNA: TGTGCCAGCTCAAAAAGGGGGTACAATGAGCAGTTCTTC. Its translation is CASSKRGYNEQFF.

V is TRBV2 and J is TRBJ1-4; TRBD1 is a possible D gene (6 bases). V lost 6 bases and J lost 8, with 16 bases in between. There are 14 residues in the CDR3. Looked up from germline, CDR1 is SNHLY and CDR2 is FYNNEI. CDR3 nucleotide sequence: TGTGCCAGCAGCATTAACACAGGGCTGGAAAAACTGTTTTTT. Translation: CASSINTGLEKLFF.

This clone was observed once. The V and J genes are TRBV30 and TRBJ2-7; tentatively, D is TRBD2 (5 bases). The V gene lost 2 bases and the J gene lost 1 base, with 12 bases spanning the gap. The CDR3 loop spans 14 amino acids. Germline CDR1 reads GTSNPN; CDR2 reads SVGIG (reference sequence). CDR3 residues: CAWSRRRPSYEQYF. Written as DNA, the CDR3 is TGTGCCTGGAGTAGGCGGAGGCCATCCTACGAGCAGTACTTC.

This clone appeared a single time. The chain carries TRBV29-1 and TRBJ2-3; 7 nucleotides align to TRBD2. Germline loops: CDR1 SQVTM, CDR2 ANQGSEA. The V segment lost 7 bases and the J segment 8 bases; nucleotides outside the gene matches: 18. CDR3 size: 15 residues. DNA for the CDR3: TGCAGCGCCCGGCGGGGGTTAGGCGGTTCCGTTACGCAGTATTTT. Its protein product is CSARRGLGGSVTQYF.

This chain joins TRBV28 and TRBJ1-5, with 9 nucleotides matching TRBD1. This CDR3 region has 17 residues. The germline V gene encodes CDR1 MDHEN and CDR2 SYDVKM. V trimming: 6 bases; J trimming: 6 bases; junction bases outside the gene matches: 15. The CDR3 sequence: CASSTAGTGRSGQPQHF. DNA for the CDR3: TGTGCCAGCAGCACCGCCGGGACAGGGCGGAGTGGTCAGCCCCAGCATTTT.

This chain links TRBV5-1 with TRBJ2-5; 8 nucleotides agree with TRBD1. The V and J ends lost 7 bases and 5 bases, in that order; junction bases with no gene match: 10. Germline loops: CDR1 SGHRS, CDR2 YFSETQ. The CDR3 runs 14 residues. CDR3 bases: TGCGCCAGCGGGTCAGGGGGCACGGGGGAGACCCAGTACTTC. The encoded protein is CASGSGGTGETQYF.

V usage is TRBV5-5 and J usage is TRBJ1-1; D is unclear. The CDR3 consists of 13 residues. V lost 4 bases, J lost 3 bases, and 10 bases lay in between. CDR1 and CDR2 (germline): SGHKS, YYEKEE (reference sequence). The DNA for the CDR3 is TGTGCCAGCAGCCCGACACCCGACACTGAAGCTTTCTTT. Translated, it gives CASSPTPDTEAFF.

The V call is TRBV7-2, the J call TRBJ1-1; D gene unclear. The V end was cut by 2 bases, the J end by 7 bases, with 14 bases between. CDR3 length: 14 residues. Germline loops: CDR1 SGHTA, CDR2 FQGNSA. CDR3 residues: CASSLSGVRIEAFF. As DNA, the CDR3 is TGTGCCAGCAGCTTATCCGGGGTGCGTATTGAAGCTTTCTTT. Variable domain in full (rest from reference TRBV7-2 and TRBJ1-1): GAGVSQSPSNKVTEKGKDVELRCDPISGHTALYWYRQSLGQGLEFLIYFQGNSAPDKSGLPSDRFSAERTGGSVSTLTIQRTQQEDSAVYLCASSLSGVRIEAFFGQGTRLTVV.

V usage is TRBV6-6 and J usage is TRBJ2-5; TRBD1 agrees at 7 bases. The last part of the DNA fits TRBJ2-7 better; the J call may be wrong. Germline V gives CDR1 MNHNY, CDR2 SVGAGI (reference sequence). The CDR3 sequence is 13 residues long. DNA for the CDR3: TGTGCCAGCAGTCGACAGGGCTCCTACGAGCAGTACTTC. This translates into CASSRQGSYEQYF.

The chain uses TRBV6-5 and TRBJ2-7; no reliable D call. Germline V gene sequence: CDR1 MNHEY, CDR2 SVGAGI. The CDR3 consists of 14 residues. Trimming pared 2 bases from V and 0 bases from J, leaving 8 bases between. The CDR3 DNA is TGTGCCAGCAGTTACGCCCAGGCCTCCTACGAGCAGTACTTC. It is translated as CASSYAQASYEQYF.

Comment on this clone: This sample also contains other DNA sequences that code for the same CDR3. The V call is TRBV2, the J call TRBJ2-5, with D maybe TRBD1 (5 bases). The CDR3 loop spans 14 amino acids. V lost 8 bases and J lost 5, with 18 bases in between. Germline CDR1 is SNHLY and CDR2 is FYNNEI. This CDR3 is CASHPAGKGETQYF. DNA for the CDR3: TGTGCCAGCCATCCAGCAGGGAAGGGGGAGACCCAGTACTTC.

The rearrangement links TRBV6-4 to TRBJ2-1; D might be TRBD2 (5 bases). CDR1 is MRHNA and CDR2 is SNTAGT in the germline V gene. Trimming pared 7 bases from V and 0 bases from J, leaving 10 bases between. The CDR3 sequence is 14 residues long. CDR3 sequence: CASIKRSSYNEQFF. As DNA, the CDR3 is TGTGCCAGCATCAAGCGGAGCTCCTACAATGAGCAGTTCTTC.

The V and J genes are TRBV7-2 and TRBJ2-3, with TRBD1 matching 9 bases. CDR3 size: 13 residues. Per the germline V gene, CDR1 is SGHTA and CDR2 is FQGNSA. V was pared by 5 bases and J by 6 bases, with 3 bases of the junction left unmatched. The CDR3 DNA sequence: TGTGCCAGCAGCGGGGGACAGGGCGATACGCAGTATTTT. Its protein is CASSGGQGDTQYF.

This clone was seen a handful of times. V gene TRBV4-1 combines with J gene TRBJ2-7; 11 bases fit TRBD2. Germline CDR1 is MGHRA and CDR2 is YSYEKL. V shed 4 bases, J shed 4 bases, and the junction held 6 bases outside the gene matches. The CDR3 has 15 residues. The CDR3 DNA is TGCGCCAGCAGCCTGACTAGCGGGGACCTTTACGAGCAGTACTTC. Amino acid sequence: CASSLTSGDLYEQYF.

This clone turned up a few times. Germline is not matched at one junction end, which may reflect a read error. The V call is TRBV28, the J call TRBJ1-1, with D tentatively TRBD1 (5 bases). Germline assignment: CDR1 MDHEN and CDR2 SYDVKM. This CDR3 region has 12 residues. CDR3 region: CASKSSAHRKVF. CDR3 DNA: TGTGCCAGCAAATCTTCAGCCCACAGGAAGGTCTTT.

This clone showed up just a few times. At the DNA level, this CDR3 is encoded by other sequences in the same sample as well. The gene calls are TRBV5-8 and TRBJ1-4, with unresolved D. There are 11 residues in the CDR3. The V gene's germline CDR1 is SGHTS and CDR2 YDEGEE. Trimming removed 2 bases at V and 8 bases at J, with 4 bases between. The CDR3 sequence: CASSFLEKLFF. In nucleotides, the CDR3 is TGTGCCAGCAGCTTCCTGGAAAAACTGTTTTTT.

The chain links TRBV5-1 to TRBJ2-2; no firm D call. The germline V gene encodes CDR1 SGHRS and CDR2 YFSETQ. This CDR3 comprises 15 residues. V was clipped by 3 bases and J by 1 base, with 10 bases between them. The DNA for the CDR3 is TGCGCCAGCAGCTCCCTGGCAAAGAACACCGGGGAGCTGTTTTTT. Its translation is CASSSLAKNTGELFF.

In its sample, this clone was seen a few times. CDR3: CASTKSSGELFF. CDR3 nucleotides: TGTGCCAGCACTAAGTCGTCCGGGGAGCTGTTTTTT. The gene calls are TRBV6-5 and TRBJ2-2; D unresolved. The V end was cut by 7 bases, the J end by 6 bases, with 9 bases between. The CDR3 has 12 amino acids. The germline gives CDR1 MNHEY, CDR2 SVGAGI.

The rearrangement links TRBV18 to TRBJ2-5; no definite D call. V was trimmed by 4 bases and J by 5 bases, leaving 14 bases between them. Germline lookup yields CDR1 KGHSH and CDR2 LQKENI. The CDR3 spans 14 residues. The CDR3, as DNA: TGTGCCAGCTCACTTGGTAGTAGCCTGGAGACCCAGTACTTC. Translated: CASSLGSSLETQYF. Variable domain in full (rest from reference TRBV18 and TRBJ2-5): NAGVMQNPRHLVRRRGQEARLRCSPMKGHSHVYWYRQLPEEGLKFMVYLQKENIIDESGMPKERFSAEFPKEGPSILRIQQVVRGDSAAYFCASSLGSSLETQYFGPGTRLLVL.

As DNA, the CDR3 is TGTGCCAGCAGTTTAGATGGGGCCTCCCCTGGGAATTCACCCCTCCACTTT. This gives the protein CASSLDGASPGNSPLHF. This chain uses TRBV27 with TRBJ1-6; D might be TRBD1 (5 bases). Germline CDR1 reads MNHEY; CDR2 reads SMNVEV (reference sequence). With 2 bases removed from V and 7 bases from J, the gap between germline ends came to 18 bases. The CDR3 consists of 17 residues.

The chain links TRBV28 to TRBJ1-4; D is possibly TRBD1 (6 bases). The ends were cut back, 3 bases at V and 4 bases at J, with 15 bases in the middle. The CDR3 spans 16 residues. Germline values: CDR1 MDHEN, CDR2 SYDVKM. The CDR3 region has the DNA TGTGCCAGCAGTTTCGCTCTCGGCAGGGGTAATGAAAAACTGTTTTTT. This translates into CASSFALGRGNEKLFF.

The V call is TRBV2, the J call TRBJ1-4, with D maybe TRBD1 (5 bases). Germline CDR1 is SNHLY and CDR2 is FYNNEI. The CDR3 has 14 residues. V was cut by 2 bases and J by 9 bases, with 13 bases left in between. The CDR3 sequence is CASSEIGGGKKLFF. The CDR3 coding sequence is TGTGCCAGCAGTGAAATTGGTGGGGGGAAAAAACTGTTTTTT. The full variable domain, rest sourced from reference TRBV2 and TRBJ1-4, is EPEVTQTPSHQVTQMGQEVILRCVPISNHLYFYWYRQILGQKVEFLVSFYNNEISEKSEIFDDQFSVERPDGSNFTLKIRSTKLEDSAMYFCASSEIGGGKKLFFGSGTQLSVL.

This clone was recorded only once. The genes are TRBV11-2 and TRBJ2-7; a weak D match, TRBD1 (6 bases). The V and J ends lost 1 base and 3 bases respectively, with 13 bases between them. CDR3 length: 15 residues. The germline gives CDR1 SGHAT, CDR2 FQNNGV. CDR3 sequence reads: CASSLVQGSLYEQYF. In nucleotides, the CDR3 is TGTGCCAGCAGCTTAGTGCAGGGGTCCCTCTACGAGCAGTACTTC.